This T cell receptor (beta chain) was sequenced during a study of regulatory T cells in long-lasting Graves disease. This clonotype appeared many times. Its antigen is not known. Study findings and constraints: Sample size, which was small, may have reduced accuracy. Favored gene segments in persistent disease were TRBV28, TRBJ1-2 and TRBJ2-5.

CDR3-region Arm-PCR and iRepertoire HTBI primers produced the TCR beta libraries. TCRdb passed the multiplex PCR reads through MiXCR, listing each CDR3 protein once. Altogether around 460,000 distinct CDR3 sequences are present, about a fifth being singletons, with the ten largest covering 7% to 9%. Time point meaning: persistent/refractory GD, antithyroid drugs over 5 years with positive TRAb. PBMC RNA served as the TCR library source. The CDR3 spans 18 residues. Germline V gene lookup returns CDR1 MDHEN and CDR2 SYDVKM. V lost 3 bases, J lost 2 bases, and 19 bases lay in between. This specimen was peripheral blood mononuclear cells (PBMCs), taken when the disease was refractory, from a patient treated with antithyroid drugs. The receptor's source is a female donor with Graves disease. V and J are TRBV28 and TRBJ1-4; tentatively, D is TRBD1 (5 bases). The DNA of the CDR3 is TGTGCCAGCAGTTTCAACCGACAGAGACGAACGACTAATGAAAAACTGTTTTTT. The encoded protein is CASSFNRQRRTTNEKLFF.